A single sample gave rise to the 11 T cell receptor beta chains below, sequenced in a study of T cells in Graves' hyperthyroidism and ophthalmopathy. TCR beta CDR3 regions were amplified from RNA transcripts. The study used the HTBI primer set for a first-round RT-PCR of the TCR CDR3. TCRdb re-analysed the multiplex PCR reads in MiXCR, keeping a single row per CDR3 protein. Found here are approximately 630,000 distinct CDR3 sequences, around 15% of them singletons; the top ten hold approximately 3.8%. Material for sequencing was blood. The source is a young woman with Graves' hyperthyroidism.

This clonotype was detected a few times. The gene calls are TRBV20-1 and TRBJ2-4, with D possibly TRBD1 on 6 matching bases. Trimming left V 5 bases short and J 8 bases short, with 22 bases between. The germline CDR1 and CDR2 sequences are DFQATT and SNEGSKA (reference sequence). This CDR3 is built from 15 residues. CDR3 loop: CSAQARGGIGDIQYF. In DNA form, the CDR3 reads TGCAGTGCTCAAGCCCGTGGGGGCATCGGGGACATTCAGTACTTC.

This clonotype was recorded many times. V usage is TRBV6-6 and J usage is TRBJ2-2; D tentatively fits TRBD1 or TRBD2 (5 bases each). The CDR3 loop spans 16 amino acids. Germline-derived CDR1 and CDR2 are MNHNY and SVGAGI (reference sequence). Trimming took 2 bases from V and 0 from J, leaving 10 bases between them. The CDR3 nucleotides read TGTGCCAGCAGTTACGGGACCACCCCGAACACCGGGGAGCTGTTTTTT. Translation gives CASSYGTTPNTGELFF.

This clonotype occurred many times. The chain joins TRBV20-1 to TRBJ2-7; a weak D match, TRBD1 (5 bases). Per the germline V gene, CDR1 is DFQATT and CDR2 is SNEGSKA (reference sequence). V gave up 1 base and J gave up 0 bases, with 13 bases separating them. CDR3 length equals 15 residues. The CDR3 DNA follows: TGCAGTGCTAGAGGAGTGCCAGGGTCCTCCTACGAGCAGTACTTC. This encodes CSARGVPGSSYEQYF.

This clonotype was observed a handful of times. The gene calls are TRBV5-6 and TRBJ2-6, with TRBD1 identical over 10 bases. V shed 5 bases, J shed 4 bases, and the junction held 6 bases outside the gene matches. This CDR3 comprises 16 residues. Germline-derived CDR1 and CDR2 are SGHDT and YYEEEE. The chain's CDR3 is CASRGTGVTGANVLTF. CDR3 nucleotides: TGTGCCAGCAGGGGGACAGGGGTGACCGGGGCCAACGTCCTGACTTTC. Full variable domain (missing parts from reference TRBV5-6 and TRBJ2-6): DAGVTQSPTHLIKTRGQQVTLRCSPKSGHDTVSWYQQALGQGPQFIFQYYEEEERQRGNFPDRFSGHQFPNYSSELNVNALLLGDSALYLCASRGTGVTGANVLTFGAGSRLTVL.

The rearrangement links TRBV6-6 to TRBJ2-3; D remains unclear. The CDR3 extends over 14 amino acids. CDR1 and CDR2 (germline): MNHNY, SVGAGI (reference sequence). V was pared by 2 bases and J by 2 bases, with 8 bases between. The CDR3 sequence is CASSYPDTTDTQYF. In nucleotides, the CDR3 is TGTGCCAGCAGTTACCCGGATACCACAGATACGCAGTATTTT.

Ten or more counts support this clonotype. J is TRBJ2-1 and V is TRBV29-1; D unclear. The germline V gene has CDR1 SQVTM and CDR2 ANQGSEA. Trimming removed 3 bases from V and 0 bases from J, with 9 bases in between. This CDR3 has 14 residues. The CDR3 DNA is TGCAGCGTTGACGTCGGAAGCTCCTACAATGAGCAGTTCTTC. As protein: CSVDVGSSYNEQFF.

This chain joins TRBV20-1 and TRBJ1-5; 10 nucleotides match TRBD1. The CDR3 extends over 15 amino acids. The junction had 10 bases not matched to a gene; V was cut back by 6 bases and J by 5 bases. Germline assignment: CDR1 DFQATT and CDR2 SNEGSKA (reference sequence). CDR3 DNA: TGCAGTGCCGATAGCCGGACAGGGGGTGATCAGCCCCAGCATTTT. Protein product: CSADSRTGGDQPQHF.

This clonotype came up a few times. The rearrangement links TRBV4-2 to TRBJ2-7, with TRBD2 matching 8 bases. V was clipped by 1 base and J by 5 bases; unmatched bases: 4. This CDR3 is built from 14 residues. Germline V gene sequence: CDR1 LGHNA, CDR2 YNFKEQ. The chain's CDR3 is CASSQGGGNNEQYF. Written as DNA, the CDR3 is TGTGCCAGCAGCCAAGGCGGGGGGAACAACGAGCAGTACTTC.

The chain uses TRBV20-1 and TRBJ1-1; D may be TRBD1 (5 bases). V lost 3 bases and J lost 0, with 11 bases in between. Looked up from germline, CDR1 is DFQATT and CDR2 is SNEGSKA (reference sequence). The CDR3 is 14 residues long. The CDR3 DNA is TGCAGTGCTAGTTTAGCAGGGCTGAACACTGAAGCTTTCTTT. Encoded protein: CSASLAGLNTEAFF.

This clonotype was counted a few times. The chain recombines TRBV2 with TRBJ1-1; D unclear. This CDR3 is 14 amino acids long. V lost 10 bases to trimming and J lost 0 bases, with 15 bases between them. CDR1 and CDR2 from the germline V gene are SNHLY and FYNNEI. The CDR3 DNA reads TGTGCCATCCACGGAAAGGGTATGAACACTGAAGCTTTCTTT. Translated: CAIHGKGMNTEAFF.

This clonotype was observed many times. The chain joins TRBV6-2 or TRBV6-3 to TRBJ2-2, with TRBD1 as a possible D gene (5 bases). CDR1 is MNHEY and CDR2 is SVGEGT in the germline V gene. This CDR3 spans 13 amino acids. V gave up 8 bases and J gave up 5 bases, with 12 bases separating them. CDR3 coding DNA: TGTGCCAGCTGGGCAGGGTGGACCGGGGAGCTGTTTTTT. Encoded protein: CASWAGWTGELFF.